The TCR beta chain under discussion was sequenced for a study of OX40 agonist ivuxolimab in advanced cancers. At the level of the study: Partial responses were achieved by three patients, of whom one had hepatocellular carcinoma and two had cutaneous melanoma.

Libraries were prepared by immunoSEQ multiplex PCR; TCRdb keeps only in-frame clonotypes and omits some of them. The top ten clones hold about 2.3% of a sample with around 53,000 clones, more than 70% of them seen once. The sequencing used CD4+ or CD8+ T cells sorted from blood, collected in a trial of the OX40 agonist ivuxolimab. The source is an adult with an advanced solid tumor such as melanoma, head and neck, liver or kidney cancer.

CDR3 loop: CASSSRGAGGSYEQYF. CDR3 nucleotides: TGCGCCAGCAGCTCTCGCGGGGCTGGGGGTTCCTACGAGCAGTACTTC. The J gene is TRBJ2-7, the V gene TRBV5-1, with a possible D match to TRBD2 (6 bases). Germline values: CDR1 SGHRS, CDR2 YFSETQ. The CDR3 length is 16 residues. Trimming pared 3 bases from V and 1 base from J, leaving 17 bases between.